The source of this TCR beta chain is a study of T cells in Graves' hyperthyroidism and ophthalmopathy. General study points: Most clonotypes that expanded in the thyroid above 0.001 also showed up in blood.

Disease lasting under 3 months, a NOSPECS grade of at least 4, and a Clinical Activity Score of at least 3 were features of the ophthalmopathy patients. Each diagnosis was grounded in clinical symptoms, serum thyroxine and TRAb, thyroid ultrasound, and orbital computed tomography. Ten or more counts support this clonotype. Its antigen is unidentified. Trimming removed 5 bases from V and 5 bases from J; junction bases left unmatched: 8. CDR1 is SGHTA and CDR2 is FQGNSA in the germline V gene. This CDR3 region has 16 residues. It was RNA transcripts that yielded the amplified TCR beta CDR3 regions. HTBI primers drove first-round RT-PCR of the TCR CDR3. TCRdb re-derived calls from the multiplex PCR reads in MiXCR, one entry per CDR3 protein. The sample includes approximately 610,000 distinct CDR3 sequences, 14% to 15% of them seen just once.

The sequence was obtained from a woman in her forties with Graves' ophthalmopathy. Input material: blood. The chain carries TRBV7-2 and TRBJ2-5; 13 nucleotides line up with TRBD2. CDR3 sequence: CASSPSLLAGGETQYF. The CDR3 nucleotides are TGTGCCAGCAGCCCCTCCCTACTAGCGGGAGGGGAGACCCAGTACTTC.